This TCR beta chain is drawn from a study of CD8 T cells in Susac syndrome. The CDR3 consists of 13 residues. The V gene's germline CDR1 is LGHDT and CDR2 YNNKEL (reference sequence). V gave up 4 bases and J gave up 9 bases, with 13 bases separating them. FACS enriched CD8+ TEMRA cells, while bulk CD8+ and CD4+ were negatively isolated. A quantity of roughly 0.5 to 1 ug RNA underwent reverse transcription using random hexamers. With immunoSEQ multiplex PCR, TCR beta CDR3 was amplified across 54 Vbeta and 13 Jbeta. One entry per CDR3 protein results from TCRdb running MiXCR on the immunoSEQ multiplex PCR reads. The sample holds fewer than 150,000 distinct CDR3 sequences, around nine tenths seen once.

The sequence was obtained from a human donor with multiple sclerosis. Sequencing input: CD8+ T cells from PBMCs. This chain connects TRBV3-1 to TRBJ2-1; possibly TRBD1 or TRBD2 for D (5 bases each). DNA for the CDR3: TGTGCCAGCAGCCTCCAGGGAGTTGGTGAGCAGTTCTTC. Its translation is CASSLQGVGEQFF.